Listed here are 2 T cell receptor beta chains from one sample, sequenced in a study of cytomegalovirus exposure and HLA in healthy donors. Primers for the PCR totalled 60 Vbeta and 13 Jbeta. Clones were read by immunoSEQ multiplex PCR, and TCRdb kept only the in-frame ones, dropping some. Of approximately 130,000 clones listed, roughly 79% are singletons. Material: PBMCs. The receptors stem from a man aged 18 to 30 in good health and CMV-seronegative.

J is TRBJ1-6 and V is TRBV2; the D is unclear. The V end was cut by 9 bases, the J end by 14 bases, with 29 bases between. The CDR3 has 16 amino acids. CDR1 is SNHLY and CDR2 is FYNNEI in the germline V gene. Written as DNA, the CDR3 is TGTGCCAGTTTGAATTTAATTGAGGCCGCGAGTTGGGCCCTCCACTTT. Its protein product is CASLNLIEAASWALHF.

Only a few counts were recorded for this clone. The chain joins TRBV14 to TRBJ1-2; D gene uncertain. The CDR3 consists of 12 residues. Per germline, CDR1 SGHDN and CDR2 FVKESK. Between the trimmed V and J ends, which lost 1 base and 3 bases, there was a span of 3 bases. This CDR3 reads CASSQAYYGYTF. In DNA form, the CDR3 reads TGTGCCAGCAGCCAAGCCTACTATGGCTACACCTTC.